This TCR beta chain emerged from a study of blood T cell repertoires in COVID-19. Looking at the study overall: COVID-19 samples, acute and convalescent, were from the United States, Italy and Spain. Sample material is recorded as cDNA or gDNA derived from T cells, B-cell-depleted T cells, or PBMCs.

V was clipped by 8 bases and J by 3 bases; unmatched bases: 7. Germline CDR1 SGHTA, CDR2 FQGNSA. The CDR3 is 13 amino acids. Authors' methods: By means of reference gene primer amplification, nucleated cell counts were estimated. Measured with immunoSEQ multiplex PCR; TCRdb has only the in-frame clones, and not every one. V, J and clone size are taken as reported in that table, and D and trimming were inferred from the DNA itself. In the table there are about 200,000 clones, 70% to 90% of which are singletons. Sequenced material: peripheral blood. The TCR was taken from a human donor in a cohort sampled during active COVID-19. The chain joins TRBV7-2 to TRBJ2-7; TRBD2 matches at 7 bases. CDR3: CASSLRDYYEQYF. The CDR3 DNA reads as TGTGCCAGCTCTCTCCGGGACTACTACGAGCAGTACTTC.